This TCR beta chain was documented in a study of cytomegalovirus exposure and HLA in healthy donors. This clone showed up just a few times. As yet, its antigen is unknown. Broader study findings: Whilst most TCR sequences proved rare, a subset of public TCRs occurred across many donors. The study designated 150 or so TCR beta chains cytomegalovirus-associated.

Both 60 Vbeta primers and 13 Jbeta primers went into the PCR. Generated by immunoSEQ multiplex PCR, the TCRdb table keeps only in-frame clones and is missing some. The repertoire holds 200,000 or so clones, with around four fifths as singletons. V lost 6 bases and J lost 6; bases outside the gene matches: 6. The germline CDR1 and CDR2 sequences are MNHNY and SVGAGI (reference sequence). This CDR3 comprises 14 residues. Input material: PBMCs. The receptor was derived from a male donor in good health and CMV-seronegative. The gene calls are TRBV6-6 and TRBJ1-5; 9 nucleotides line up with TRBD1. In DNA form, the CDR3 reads TGTGCCAGCAGAACAGGGGGCGTCGGTCAGCCCCAGCATTTT. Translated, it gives CASRTGGVGQPQHF.